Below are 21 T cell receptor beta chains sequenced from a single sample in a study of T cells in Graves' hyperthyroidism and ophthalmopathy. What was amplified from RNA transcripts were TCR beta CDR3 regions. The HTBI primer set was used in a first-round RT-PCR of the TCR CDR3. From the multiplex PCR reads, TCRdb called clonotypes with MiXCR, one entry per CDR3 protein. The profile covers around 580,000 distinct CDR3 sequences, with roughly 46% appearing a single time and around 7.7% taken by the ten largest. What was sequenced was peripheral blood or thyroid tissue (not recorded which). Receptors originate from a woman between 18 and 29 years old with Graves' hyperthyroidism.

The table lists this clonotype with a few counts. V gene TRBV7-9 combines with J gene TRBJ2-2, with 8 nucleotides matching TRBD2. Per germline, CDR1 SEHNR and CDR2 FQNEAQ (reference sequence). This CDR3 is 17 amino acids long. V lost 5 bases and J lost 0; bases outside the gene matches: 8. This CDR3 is CASSPPLAGANTGELFF. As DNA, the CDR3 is TGTGCCAGCAGCCCCCCCCTAGCGGGCGCGAACACCGGGGAGCTGTTTTTT.

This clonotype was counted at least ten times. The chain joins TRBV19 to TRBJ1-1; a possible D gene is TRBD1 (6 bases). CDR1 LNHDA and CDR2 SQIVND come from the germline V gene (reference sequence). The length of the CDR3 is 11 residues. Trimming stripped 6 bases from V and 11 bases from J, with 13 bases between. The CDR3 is CASRVDRSAFF. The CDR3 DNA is TGTGCCAGTAGGGTCGACAGGTCGGCTTTCTTT.

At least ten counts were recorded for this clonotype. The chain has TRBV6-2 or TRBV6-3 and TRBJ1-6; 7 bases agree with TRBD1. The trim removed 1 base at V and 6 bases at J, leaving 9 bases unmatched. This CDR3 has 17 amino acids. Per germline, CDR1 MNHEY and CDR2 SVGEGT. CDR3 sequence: CASSYFLRDRLNSPLHF. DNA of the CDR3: TGTGCCAGCAGTTACTTTCTTCGGGACAGACTTAATTCACCCCTCCACTTT.

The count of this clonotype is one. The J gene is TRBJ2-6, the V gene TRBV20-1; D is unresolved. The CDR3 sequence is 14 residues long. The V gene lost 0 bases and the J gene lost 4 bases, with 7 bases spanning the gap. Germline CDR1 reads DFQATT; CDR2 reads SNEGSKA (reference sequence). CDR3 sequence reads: CSARDRGGANVLTF. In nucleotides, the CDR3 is TGCAGTGCTAGAGATCGAGGAGGGGCCAACGTCCTGACTTTC.

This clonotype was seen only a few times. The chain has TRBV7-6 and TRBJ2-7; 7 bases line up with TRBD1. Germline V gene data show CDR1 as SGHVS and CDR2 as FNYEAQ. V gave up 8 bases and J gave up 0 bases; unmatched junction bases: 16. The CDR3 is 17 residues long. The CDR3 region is CASSPPVGQVDSYEQYF. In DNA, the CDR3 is TGTGCCAGCTCACCACCGGTCGGACAGGTGGACTCCTACGAGCAGTACTTC.

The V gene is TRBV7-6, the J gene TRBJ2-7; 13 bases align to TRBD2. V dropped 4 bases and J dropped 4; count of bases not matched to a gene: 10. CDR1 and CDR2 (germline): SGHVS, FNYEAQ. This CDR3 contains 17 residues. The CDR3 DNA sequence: TGTGCCAGCAGCTCCCTCCCGGGACTAGCGGGAAGGTACGAGCAGTACTTC. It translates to CASSSLPGLAGRYEQYF.

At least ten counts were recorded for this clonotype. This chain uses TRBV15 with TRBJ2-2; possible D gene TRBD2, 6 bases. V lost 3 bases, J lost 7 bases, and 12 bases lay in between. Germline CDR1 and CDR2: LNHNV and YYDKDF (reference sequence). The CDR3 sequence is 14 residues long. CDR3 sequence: CATSRAGSSGELFF. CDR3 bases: TGTGCCACCAGCAGGGCCGGGAGCAGCGGGGAGCTGTTTTTT.

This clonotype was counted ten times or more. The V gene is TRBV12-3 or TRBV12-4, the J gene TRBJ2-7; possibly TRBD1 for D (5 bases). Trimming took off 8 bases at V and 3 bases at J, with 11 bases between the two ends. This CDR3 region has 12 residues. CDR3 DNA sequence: TGTGCCAGCGCCCAACAGGACTACGAGCAGTACTTC. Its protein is CASAQQDYEQYF.

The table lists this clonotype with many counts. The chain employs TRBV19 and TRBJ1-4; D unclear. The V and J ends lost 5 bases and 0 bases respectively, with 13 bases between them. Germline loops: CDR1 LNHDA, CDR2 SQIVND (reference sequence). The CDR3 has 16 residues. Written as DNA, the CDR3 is TGTGCCAGTAGTGAATTCGGCCCGGCAACTAATGAAAAACTGTTTTTT. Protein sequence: CASSEFGPATNEKLFF.

In DNA form, the CDR3 reads TGTGCCAGCAGCTTAGCGTCGGGACAGGGTTTGTACGCTTTCTTT. Its translation: CASSLASGQGLYAFF. The chain joins TRBV7-3 to TRBJ1-1; 9 bases are shared with TRBD1. The V segment lost 2 bases and the J segment 11 bases; nucleotides outside the gene matches: 12. Germline loops: CDR1 SGHTA, CDR2 FQGTGA. The CDR3 totals 15 residues.

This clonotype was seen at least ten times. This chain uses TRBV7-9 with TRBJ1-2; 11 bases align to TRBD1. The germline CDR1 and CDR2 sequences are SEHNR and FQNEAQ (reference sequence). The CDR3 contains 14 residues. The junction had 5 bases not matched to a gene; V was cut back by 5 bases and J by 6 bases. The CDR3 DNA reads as TGTGCCAGCAGCAGGGGACAGGGGGTCAATGGCTACACCTTC. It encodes CASSRGQGVNGYTF. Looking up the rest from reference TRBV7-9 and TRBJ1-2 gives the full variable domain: DTGVSQNPRHKITKRGQNVTFRCDPISEHNRLYWYRQTLGQGPEFLTYFQNEAQLEKSRLLSDRFSAERPKGSFSTLEIQRTEQGDSAMYLCASSRGQGVNGYTFGSGTRLTVV.

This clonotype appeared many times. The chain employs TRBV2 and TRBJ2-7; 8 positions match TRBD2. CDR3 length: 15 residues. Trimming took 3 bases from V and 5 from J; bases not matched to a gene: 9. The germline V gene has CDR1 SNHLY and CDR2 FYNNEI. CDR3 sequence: CASSDGNGRAHEQYF. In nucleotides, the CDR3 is TGTGCCAGCAGTGACGGGAACGGGAGGGCCCACGAGCAGTACTTC.

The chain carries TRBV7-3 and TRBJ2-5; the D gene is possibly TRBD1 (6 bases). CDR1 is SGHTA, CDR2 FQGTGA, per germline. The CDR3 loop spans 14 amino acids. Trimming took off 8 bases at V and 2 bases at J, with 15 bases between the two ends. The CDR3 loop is CASPPPGHQETQYF. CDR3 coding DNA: TGTGCCAGCCCACCCCCGGGACATCAAGAGACCCAGTACTTC. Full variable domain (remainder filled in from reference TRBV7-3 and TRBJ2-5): GAGVSQTPSNKVTEKGKYVELRCDPISGHTALYWYRQSLGQGPEFLIYFQGTGAADDSGLPNDRFFAVRPEGSVSTLKIQRTERGDSAVYLCASPPPGHQETQYFGPGTRLLVL.

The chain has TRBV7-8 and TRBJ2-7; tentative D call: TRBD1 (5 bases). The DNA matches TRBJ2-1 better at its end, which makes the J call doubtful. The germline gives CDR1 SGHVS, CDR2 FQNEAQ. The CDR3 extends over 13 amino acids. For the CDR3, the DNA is TGTGCCAGCAGCTTAGATCAGGGCGGTGAGCAGTTCTTC. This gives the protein CASSLDQGGEQFF.

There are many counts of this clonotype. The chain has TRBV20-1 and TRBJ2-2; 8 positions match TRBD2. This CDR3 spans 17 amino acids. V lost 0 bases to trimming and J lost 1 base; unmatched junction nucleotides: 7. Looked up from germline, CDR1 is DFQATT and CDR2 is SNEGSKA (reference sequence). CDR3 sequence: CSARDPTSGVNTGELFF. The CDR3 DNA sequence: TGCAGTGCTAGAGATCCCACTAGCGGAGTGAACACCGGGGAGCTGTTTTTT.

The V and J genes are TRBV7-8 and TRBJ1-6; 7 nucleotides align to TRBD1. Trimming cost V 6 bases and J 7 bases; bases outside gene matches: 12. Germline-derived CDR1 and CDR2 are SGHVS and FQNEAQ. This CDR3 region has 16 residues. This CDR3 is CASRFGTAWWNSPLHF. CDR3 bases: TGTGCCAGCAGATTCGGGACAGCGTGGTGGAATTCACCCCTCCACTTT.

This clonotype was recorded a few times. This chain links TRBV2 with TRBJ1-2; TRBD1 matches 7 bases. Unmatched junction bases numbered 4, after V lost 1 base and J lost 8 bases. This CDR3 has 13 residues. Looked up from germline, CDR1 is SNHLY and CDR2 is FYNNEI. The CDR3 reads CASSEEGAGGYTF. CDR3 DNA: TGTGCCAGCAGTGAAGAGGGGGCTGGCGGCTACACCTTC.

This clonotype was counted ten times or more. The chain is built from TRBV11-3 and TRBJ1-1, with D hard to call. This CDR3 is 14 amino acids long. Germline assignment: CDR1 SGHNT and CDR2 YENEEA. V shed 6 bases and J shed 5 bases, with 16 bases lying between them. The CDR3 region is CASSYDKRWTEAFF. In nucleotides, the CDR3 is TGTGCCAGCAGTTATGACAAACGTTGGACTGAAGCTTTCTTT.

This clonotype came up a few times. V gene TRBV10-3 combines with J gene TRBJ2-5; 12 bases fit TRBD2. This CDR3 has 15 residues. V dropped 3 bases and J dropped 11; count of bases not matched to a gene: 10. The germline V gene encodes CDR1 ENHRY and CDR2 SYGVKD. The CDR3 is CAISDTASGRDEQYF. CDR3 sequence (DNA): TGTGCCATCAGTGACACGGCTAGCGGGAGGGATGAGCAGTACTTC.

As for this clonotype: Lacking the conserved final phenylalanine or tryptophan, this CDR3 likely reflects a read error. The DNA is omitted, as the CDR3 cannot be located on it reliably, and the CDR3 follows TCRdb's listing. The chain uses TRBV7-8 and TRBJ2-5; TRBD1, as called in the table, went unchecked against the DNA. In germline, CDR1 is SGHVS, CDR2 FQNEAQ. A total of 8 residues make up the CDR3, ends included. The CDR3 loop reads CASSLKGP.

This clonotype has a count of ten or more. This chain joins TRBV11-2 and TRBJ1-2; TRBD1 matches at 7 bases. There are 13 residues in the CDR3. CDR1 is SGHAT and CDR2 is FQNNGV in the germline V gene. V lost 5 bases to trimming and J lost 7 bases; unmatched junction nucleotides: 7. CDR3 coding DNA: TGTGCCAGCAGCCCCGACAGGGCCGGTGGCTACACCTTC. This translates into CASSPDRAGGYTF.